A selection of T cell receptor beta chains follows, all from one sample in a study of regulatory T cells in long-lasting Graves disease. MiXCR, run by TCRdb on the multiplex PCR reads, gives a single entry per CDR3 protein. The sample records roughly 410,000 distinct CDR3 sequences, 15% being singletons. The same data also contributed to another study, on T cells in Graves' hyperthyroidism and ophthalmopathy.

Specimen: peripheral blood mononuclear cells (PBMCs), collected at new diagnosis, from a patient treated with antithyroid drugs. The receptors here all came from a woman aged 40 to 50 with Graves disease. Each CDR3 is given with its conserved first and last residue.

V	J	CDR3
TRBV7-9	TRBJ1-3	CASSLAHGGPPGFGNTIYF
TRBV10-2	TRBJ2-7	CASMGTGVYEQYF
TRBV6-1	TRBJ1-5	CASRIGQLNQPQHF
TRBV11-2	TRBJ2-7	CASSPTYGTYEQYF
TRBV20-1	TRBJ2-1	CSAGREGLDNEQFF
TRBV6-2/TRBV6-3	TRBJ2-7	CASPLKGLAGYEQYF
TRBV6-2/TRBV6-3	TRBJ2-7	CASSYTRDRNAYEQYF
TRBV28	TRBJ2-2	CASSWVGGTGELFF
TRBV5-1	TRBJ2-2	CASSWTALTGELFF
TRBV27	TRBJ2-1	CASRIGQVNEQFF
TRBV2	TRBJ2-3	CASSPPFTDTQYF
TRBV11-3	TRBJ2-1	CASSSPVGSSGTSFPYNEQFF
TRBV11-2	TRBJ2-3	CASSPRVWDSATTDTQYF
TRBV18	TRBJ2-1	CASSPPLRELDNEQFF
TRBV28	TRBJ2-2	CASSVPGQGFPGELFF
TRBV2	TRBJ2-3	CASREDGDFSIPDTQYF
TRBV7-9	TRBJ2-5	CASSKTGQETQYF
TRBV5-1	TRBJ2-7	CASSLELPPYEQYF
TRBV5-5	TRBJ2-7	CASCPSAGSSYEQYF
TRBV12-3/TRBV12-4	TRBJ2-1	CASSPIVAYNEQFF